This T cell receptor (beta chain) was sequenced in a study of CD8 T cells in ankylosing spondylitis (dated by TCRdb to the late 2010s). As for the study more broadly: T cell receptor beta repertoires were profiled in healthy donors and ankylosing spondylitis patients so that disease-linked TCR variants could be found. The whole study cohort included 95 to 130 healthy donors and 20 to 30 ankylosing spondylitis patients. Peripheral blood was sampled, and synovial fluid was also collected from ankylosing spondylitis patients.

The study at large found these results: According to the report, matched synovial fluid samples from ankylosing spondylitis patients were significantly enriched for the disease-linked clones. A CD8+ phenotype was shown by the disease-linked clones, which were found at relatively low frequencies in peripheral blood. A TCR beta motif made up of under ten highly homologous amino acid variants appeared to be characteristic of blood from ankylosing spondylitis patients. Some motif variants had previously been reported in the synovial fluid and blood of reactive arthritis patients, which suggests shared mechanisms of disease initiation.

Concerning this clonotype: What antigen it recognizes has not been identified. No much larger clone is present one base from it, and per-base qualities are unavailable.

The instrument was an Illumina HiSeq 2500. Quantitative 5'-RACE with molecular barcodes was used to prepare TCR beta libraries. As for how the authors treated the data: To identify disease-linked TCR variants, a new computational method was used, one built on a probabilistic model of VDJ rearrangement. The public reads were reprocessed in TCRdb via fastp at Q25 and MiXCR, keeping in-frame beta chains. Rows with one shared CDR3 protein collapse into an entry with the most common genes and DNA. For this entry, the V and J calls and clone size follow TCRdb and not the study's own pipeline. The sample has approximately 300,000 distinct CDR3 sequences on record, roughly 8% of them singletons. The ten largest clones capture approximately 14% of the sample. The clonotype was recovered from a male donor with ankylosing spondylitis. The sample taken for sequencing was blood, either unsorted or a sorted T cell fraction (not recorded which).

The CDR3 has the sequence CSAWPDAGELFF. Here is the DNA: TGCAGTGCTTGGCCCGACGCCGGGGAGCTGTTTTTT. Recombination joined TRBV20-1 with TRBJ2-2, with the D gene not confidently named. From the cysteine through the phenylalanine, the CDR3 covers 12 amino acids. Here the CDR3 DNA is all that survives: 36 bases in frame from base 1. The trim is 5 bases for V and 6 bases for J, with a gap of 10 bases between the germline ends. As encoded in the germline V gene (reference sequence), CDR1 is DFQATT while CDR2 is SNEGSKA.